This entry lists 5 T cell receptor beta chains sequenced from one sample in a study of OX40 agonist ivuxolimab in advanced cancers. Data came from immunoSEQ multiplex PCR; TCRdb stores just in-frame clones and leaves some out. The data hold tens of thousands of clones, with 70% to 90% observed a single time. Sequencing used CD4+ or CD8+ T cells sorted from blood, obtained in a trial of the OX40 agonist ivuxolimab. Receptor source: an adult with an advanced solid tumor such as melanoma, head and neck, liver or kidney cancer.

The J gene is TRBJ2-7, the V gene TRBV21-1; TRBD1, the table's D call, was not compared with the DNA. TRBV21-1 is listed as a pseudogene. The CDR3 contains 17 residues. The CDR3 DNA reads TGTGCCAGCAGCAAAAAGTTCAGGGTACTACCCTCCTACGAGCAGTACTTC. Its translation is CASSKKFRVLPSYEQYF.

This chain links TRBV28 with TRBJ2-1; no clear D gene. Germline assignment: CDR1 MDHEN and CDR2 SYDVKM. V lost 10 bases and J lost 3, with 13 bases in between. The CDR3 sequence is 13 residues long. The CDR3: CAIRETHYNEQFF. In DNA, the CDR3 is TGTGCCATCCGAGAAACCCACTACAATGAGCAGTTCTTC.

The chain's CDR3 is CASSRDRERGYTF. DNA for the CDR3: TGTGCCAGTAGTAGGGACAGGGAAAGGGGCTACACCTTC. The chain joins TRBV19 to TRBJ1-2; 9 bases map to TRBD1. CDR3 length equals 13 residues. The junction had 5 bases not matched to a gene; V was cut back by 4 bases and J by 8 bases. CDR1 and CDR2 (germline): LNHDA, SQIVND (reference sequence).

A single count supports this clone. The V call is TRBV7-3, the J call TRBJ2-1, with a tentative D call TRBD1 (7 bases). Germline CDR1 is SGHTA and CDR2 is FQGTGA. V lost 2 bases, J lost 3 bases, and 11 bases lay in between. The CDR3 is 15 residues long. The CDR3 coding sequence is TGTGCCAGCAGCTTAGGAGGGGGCGTCTACAATGAGCAGTTCTTC. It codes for CASSLGGGVYNEQFF.

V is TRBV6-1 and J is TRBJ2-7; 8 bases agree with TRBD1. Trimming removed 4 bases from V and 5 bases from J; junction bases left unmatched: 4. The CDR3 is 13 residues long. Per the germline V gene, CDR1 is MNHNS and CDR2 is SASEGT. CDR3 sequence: CASSADRADEQYF. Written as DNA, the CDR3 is TGTGCCAGCAGTGCGGACAGGGCCGACGAGCAGTACTTC.